These T cell receptor beta chains were read from a single sample in a study of shared clonotypes between healthy human individuals. Profiling relied on immunoSEQ multiplex PCR, and the TCRdb table lists in-frame clones only, not all of them. The sample has 980,000 or so clones, 76% seen once. Sequenced input: memory CD4+ T cells sorted from blood. The source is a man aged 18 to 30 in good health. Both conserved end residues are part of each CDR3. A D gene is named only where the DNA matches it firmly. Clone size is shown for a subset of rows, as once, few, many or a class of expanded clone.

v_call	j_call	clone_size	d_call	cdr3_nt	cdr3_aa
TRBV11-2	TRBJ2-3	many	NA	TGTGCCAGCAGCTCGAGGGATACGCAGTATTTT	CASSSRDTQYF
TRBV18	TRBJ2-6	once	NA	TGTGCCAGCTCACCTAACAGGGCCTCTGCTGGGGCCAACGTCCTGACTTTC	CASSPNRASAGANVLTF
TRBV7-2	TRBJ1-6	few	NA	TGTGCCAGCAGCTTAGCCCCGGCAAATTCACCCCTCCACTTT	CASSLAPANSPLHF
TRBV4-3	TRBJ2-5	NA	TRBD1	TGCGCCAGCAGCCAATCGGGACAGGGCTGGGGGGAGACCCAGTACTTC	CASSQSGQGWGETQYF
TRBV29-1	TRBJ2-7	NA	NA	TGCAGCGTTGTAAGGGCTTCCCACGAGCAGTACTTC	CSVVRASHEQYF
TRBV9	TRBJ1-6	NA	NA	TGTGCCAGCAGCGCGACTGTGACGGTTTCACCCCTCCACTTT	CASSATVTVSPLHF
TRBV6-5	TRBJ1-6	NA	NA	TGTGCCAGCAGTTACTCACAGTATAATTCACCCCTCCACTTT	CASSYSQYNSPLHF
TRBV10-3	TRBJ2-5	NA	TRBD1	TGTGCCAGTTCGACAGGGGGCCTCCTCCAAGAGACCCAGTACTTC	CASSTGGLLQETQYF
TRBV30	TRBJ2-3	NA	TRBD1	TGTGCCTGGAGGGTACAGGGGGCAGCAGATACGCAGTATTTT	CAWRVQGAADTQYF
TRBV4-3	TRBJ2-1	NA	NA	TGCGCCAGCAGCCAAAGCAGGTTGAATGAGCAGTTCTTC	CASSQSRLNEQFF
TRBV7-2	TRBJ2-7	NA	TRBD2	TGTGCCAGCAGCTTAGAGAGGACTAGCGGCCCTTACGAGCAGTACTTC	CASSLERTSGPYEQYF
TRBV19	TRBJ2-5	NA	TRBD1	TGTGCCAGTAGTCCCGGGGGACAGGGCCTTTTGTCCCAGTACTTC	CASSPGGQGLLSQYF
TRBV9	TRBJ2-3	NA	TRBD1	TGTGCCAGCAGCCCGGTCAGGGGGACAGATACGCAGTATTTT	CASSPVRGTDTQYF
TRBV4-3	TRBJ2-1	NA	NA	TGCGCCAGCAGCCAAGATCTCCGGGGATCCTACAATGAGCAGTTCTTC	CASSQDLRGSYNEQFF
TRBV9	TRBJ2-7	few	TRBD1	TGTGCCAGCAGCATTGGGACAGGTCCCTACGAGCAGTACTTC	CASSIGTGPYEQYF
TRBV7-8	TRBJ2-7	NA	NA	TGTGCCAGCAGCTTACGGCCCAGCGCGAGCTCCTACGAGCAGTACTTC	CASSLRPSASSYEQYF
TRBV4-3	TRBJ1-1	NA	NA	TGCGCCAGCAGCCAAGATTCGTACACTGAAGCTTTCTTT	CASSQDSYTEAFF
TRBV6-1	TRBJ2-5	NA	NA	TGTGCCAGCAGGAGAGGAATGGCGGGGCGAGAGACCCAGTACTTC	CASRRGMAGRETQYF
TRBV19	TRBJ1-5	NA	NA	TGTGCCAGTAGACTTGATTGGAGCAATCAGCCCCAGCATTTT	CASRLDWSNQPQHF
TRBV5-6	TRBJ2-7	NA	NA	TGTGCCAGCTCCGGGTCCCCTTACGAGCAGTACTTC	CASSGSPYEQYF
TRBV6-7	TRBJ2-2	NA	TRBD2	TGTGCCAGCAGCGGACTAGCGGGGGCGTCTCAGCCAAACACCGGGGAGCTGTTTTTT	CASSGLAGASQPNTGELFF
TRBV2	TRBJ1-1	NA	NA	TGTGCCAGCAGTGAAGCGCTTCGGGTGACTGGTGAAGCTTTCTTT	CASSEALRVTGEAFF
TRBV15	TRBJ1-5	NA	NA	TGTGCCACCAGCAGAGATCGCGGAGGCACAAGCAATCAGCCCCAGCATTTT	CATSRDRGGTSNQPQHF
TRBV30	TRBJ2-5	NA	NA	TGTGCCTGGAGTGGTACTAGGGCTAGGCAAGGGGAGACCCAGTACTTC	CAWSGTRARQGETQYF
TRBV18	TRBJ2-3	NA	NA	TGTGCCAGCTCACCACGGCCAGGGTTCAGCACAGATACGCAGTATTTT	CASSPRPGFSTDTQYF
TRBV6-1	TRBJ1-5	NA	NA	TGTGCCAGCAGTGAAAACGGGGGATTCAATCAGCCCCAGCATTTT	CASSENGGFNQPQHF
TRBV7-2	TRBJ2-2	NA	TRBD2	TGTGCCAGCAGCTCTAGCGGGAACACCGGGGAGCTGTTTTTT	CASSSSGNTGELFF
TRBV6-1	TRBJ2-7	NA	TRBD2	TGTGCCAGCAGCCAATCGGGGGGATTCGAGCAGTACTTC	CASSQSGGFEQYF
TRBV2	TRBJ1-6	NA	TRBD1	TGTGCCAGCAGACCTGGGACAGCGGTTTCACCCCTCCACTTT	CASRPGTAVSPLHF
TRBV28	TRBJ1-3	NA	NA	TGTGCCAGCAGTTTACTGGGTTCGGCTGGGCACTCTGGAAACACCATATATTTT	CASSLLGSAGHSGNTIYF
TRBV27	TRBJ1-1	few	TRBD1	TGTGCCAGCGTCCGGGACAGGGCGAACACTGAAGCTTTCTTT	CASVRDRANTEAFF
TRBV11-3	TRBJ2-5	NA	NA	TGTGCCAGCAGCTTAGACTCGGCAGGGGGGTATGAGACCCAGTACTTC	CASSLDSAGGYETQYF
TRBV19	TRBJ1-2	NA	TRBD1	TGTGCCAGCACTCAGACAGGGGGTAACTATGGCTACACCTTC	CASTQTGGNYGYTF
TRBV29-1	TRBJ2-7	NA	NA	TGCAGCGTTGAAAGTCAGGGTGTGGGCGAGCAGTACTTC	CSVESQGVGEQYF
TRBV5-6	TRBJ2-7	NA	NA	TGTGCCAGCAGGGTTCGCGGGAACTACGAGCAGTACTTC	CASRVRGNYEQYF
TRBV2	TRBJ1-6	few	TRBD1	TGTGCCAGCAGGACAGGGGTTGTAGGTAATTCACCCCTCCACTTT	CASRTGVVGNSPLHF
TRBV9	TRBJ1-4	once	TRBD1	TGTGCCAGCAGCGCCGGGACAGGGGCTAATGAAAAACTGTTTTTT	CASSAGTGANEKLFF
TRBV5-4	TRBJ2-3	NA	NA	TGTGCCAGCAGCTCGGTAGGAGGGGGTGTGGGAGATACGCAGTATTTT	CASSSVGGGVGDTQYF
TRBV5-4	TRBJ2-5	NA	NA	TGTGCCAGCAGCACGACAGGTGTAGAGACCCAGTACTTC	CASSTTGVETQYF
TRBV6-1	TRBJ1-6	NA	NA	TGTGCCAGCAGTGAAGTCAGGACGGTTAATTCACCCCTCCACTTT	CASSEVRTVNSPLHF
TRBV6-6	TRBJ2-7	NA	TRBD1	TGTGCCAGCAGTTACATTAGGGGGCAAGGAGAGCAGTACTTC	CASSYIRGQGEQYF
TRBV11-3	TRBJ2-1	NA	TRBD2	TGTGCCAGCAGCCTCCGGGAGGGCAATGAGCAGTTCTTC	CASSLREGNEQFF
TRBV7-2	TRBJ1-1	few	NA	TGTGCCAGCAGCCCATACCATTTGAACACTGAAGCTTTCTTT	CASSPYHLNTEAFF
TRBV5-1	TRBJ2-3	once	NA	TGCGCCAGCAGCTTGGCCGGGGGAACAGATACGCAGTATTTT	CASSLAGGTDTQYF